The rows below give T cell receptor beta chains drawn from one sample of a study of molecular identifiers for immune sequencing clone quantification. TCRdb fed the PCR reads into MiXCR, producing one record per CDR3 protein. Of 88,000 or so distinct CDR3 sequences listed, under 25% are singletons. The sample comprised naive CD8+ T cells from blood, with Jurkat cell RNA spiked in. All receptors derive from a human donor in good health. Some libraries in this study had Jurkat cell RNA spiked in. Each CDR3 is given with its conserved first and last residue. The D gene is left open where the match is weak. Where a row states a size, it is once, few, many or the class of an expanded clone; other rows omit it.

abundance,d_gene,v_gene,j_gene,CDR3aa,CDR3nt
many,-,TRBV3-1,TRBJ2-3,CASSHIPGDTQYF,TGTGCCAGCAGCCATATCCCGGGGGATACGCAGTATTTT
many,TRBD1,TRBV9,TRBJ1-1,CASSVGRGQGDAEAFF,TGTGCCAGCAGCGTAGGGAGGGGACAGGGGGATGCTGAAGCTTTCTTT
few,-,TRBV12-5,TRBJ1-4,CASGLARTEATLATNEKLFF,TGTGCTAGTGGTTTGGCCAGGACAGAAGCGACCCTTGCAACTAATGAAAAACTGTTTTTT
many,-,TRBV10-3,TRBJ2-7,CAISDFEGGTYEQYF,TGTGCCATCAGTGATTTTGAGGGGGGTACCTACGAGCAGTACTTC
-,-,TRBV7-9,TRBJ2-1,CACSLYGAHSLYNEQFF,TGTGCCTGCAGCTTATATGGGGCCCACTCCCTTTACAATGAGCAGTTCTTC
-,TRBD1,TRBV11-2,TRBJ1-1,CASSLRRDRNTEAFF,TGTGCCAGCAGCCTACGCCGGGACAGGAACACTGAAGCTTTCTTT
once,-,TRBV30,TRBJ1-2,CAWSVWGRAYGYTF,TGTGCCTGGAGTGTTTGGGGGCGAGCCTATGGCTACACCTTC
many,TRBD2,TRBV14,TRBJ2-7,CASSQGKEASGSVLVEQYF,TGTGCCAGCAGCCAAGGAAAGGAGGCTAGCGGGAGTGTATTGGTCGAGCAGTACTTC
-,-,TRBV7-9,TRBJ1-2,CASSPLRGYGDGYTF,TGTGCCAGCAGCCCGTTGCGGGGCTACGGTGATGGCTACACCTTC
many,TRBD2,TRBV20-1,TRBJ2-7,CSAMGPVAGGPHEQYF,TGCAGTGCCATGGGCCCCGTAGCGGGAGGGCCCCACGAGCAGTACTTC
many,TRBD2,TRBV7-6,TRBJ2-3,CASSLAGGGASDTQYF,TGTGCCAGCAGCTTAGCGGGCGGGGGGGCCAGCGATACGCAGTATTTT
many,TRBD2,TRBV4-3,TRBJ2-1,CASSQISGGAYEQFF,TGCGCCAGCAGCCAAATTAGCGGGGGGGCCTATGAGCAGTTCTTC
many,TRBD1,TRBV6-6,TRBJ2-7,CASSGSQDRGRLGPYEQYF,TGTGCCAGCAGTGGGAGCCAGGACAGGGGTCGCCTTGGACCCTACGAGCAGTACTTC
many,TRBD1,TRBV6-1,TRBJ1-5,CASFTDRGRYSNQPQHF,TGTGCCAGCTTCACGGACAGGGGCCGTTATAGCAATCAGCCCCAGCATTTT
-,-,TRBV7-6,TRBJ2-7,CASSLRTEDYEQYF,TGTGCCAGCAGCCTCAGGACGGAAGACTACGAGCAGTACTTC
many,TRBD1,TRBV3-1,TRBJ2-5,CASSQTGQGGMETQYF,TGTGCCAGCAGCCAAACCGGACAGGGAGGTATGGAGACCCAGTACTTC
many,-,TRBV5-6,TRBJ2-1,CASSFTGTAYNEQFF,TGTGCCAGCAGCTTCACCGGGACGGCCTACAATGAGCAGTTCTTC
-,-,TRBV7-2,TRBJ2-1,CASSLGSGVINNEQFF,TGTGCCAGCAGCTTAGGTTCGGGGGTGATTAACAATGAGCAGTTCTTC
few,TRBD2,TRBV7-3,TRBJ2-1,CASSLGVTSIYNEQFF,TGTGCCAGCAGCTTAGGTGTGACTAGCATCTACAATGAGCAGTTCTTC
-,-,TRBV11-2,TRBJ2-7,CASSWSTGIGEQYF,TGTGCCAGCAGCTGGAGTACGGGTATCGGCGAGCAGTACTTC
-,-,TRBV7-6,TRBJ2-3,CASSQGPCTDTQYF,TGTGCCAGCAGCCAGGGCCCCTGCACAGATACGCAGTATTTT
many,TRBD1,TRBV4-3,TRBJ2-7,CASSPGTGGYEQYF,TGCGCCAGCAGCCCAGGGACAGGGGGCTACGAGCAGTACTTC
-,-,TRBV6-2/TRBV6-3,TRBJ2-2,CASSYNVEAAARSGELFF,TGTGCCAGCAGTTACAACGTCGAGGCCGCGGCACGATCCGGGGAGCTGTTTTTT
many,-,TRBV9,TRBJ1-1,CASSVAYGSTEAFF,TGTGCCAGCAGCGTAGCCTACGGGAGTACTGAAGCTTTCTTT
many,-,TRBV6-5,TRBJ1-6,CASSYSNTGATYNSPLHF,TGTGCCAGCAGTTACTCGAATACAGGCGCGACATATAATTCACCCCTCCACTTT
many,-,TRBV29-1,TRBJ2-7,CSAEILATSSYEQYF,TGCAGCGCTGAGATTCTAGCCACCAGCTCCTACGAGCAGTACTTC
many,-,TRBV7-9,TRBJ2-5,CASSSIRGTRETQYF,TGTGCCAGCAGCTCCATCAGGGGTACGAGAGAGACCCAGTACTTC
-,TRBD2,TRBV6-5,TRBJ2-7,CASSYAASGVYEQYF,TGTGCCAGCAGTTACGCGGCTAGCGGGGTCTACGAGCAGTACTTC
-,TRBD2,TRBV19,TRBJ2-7,CASSPMGGTYEQYF,TGTGCCAGTAGCCCTATGGGGGGGACCTACGAGCAGTACTTC
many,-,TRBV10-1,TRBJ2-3,CASSPRRHGTDTQYF,TGCGCCAGCAGCCCCAGGCGGCATGGCACAGATACGCAGTATTTT
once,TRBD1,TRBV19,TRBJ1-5,CASSITGTVTQPQHF,TGTGCCAGTAGTATAACCGGGACAGTCACTCAGCCCCAGCATTTT
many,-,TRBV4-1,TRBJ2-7,CASSQGDRTYEQYF,TGCGCCAGCAGCCAAGGCGACAGGACATACGAGCAGTACTTC
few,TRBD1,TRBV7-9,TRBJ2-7,CASNGEGQVLDF,TGTGCCAGCAACGGAGAGGGACAGGTTCTGGACTTC
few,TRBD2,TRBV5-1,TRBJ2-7,CASSLEGLAGGGVF,TGCGCCAGCAGCTTGGAAGGACTAGCGGGAGGCGGGGTCTTC
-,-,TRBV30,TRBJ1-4,CAWSGYRGEKLFF,TGTGCCTGGAGCGGATATAGGGGTGAAAAACTGTTTTTT
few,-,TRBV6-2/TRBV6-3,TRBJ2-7,CASSLGPPYEQYF,TGTGCCAGCAGTCTAGGGCCACCCTACGAGCAGTACTTC
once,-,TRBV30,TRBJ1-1,CAWSVMEASEAFF,TGTGCCTGGAGTGTGATGGAGGCAAGTGAAGCTTTCTTT
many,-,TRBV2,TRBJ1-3,CASSNPGEAPGNTIYF,TGTGCCAGCAGCAACCCTGGTGAGGCTCCGGGAAACACCATATATTTT
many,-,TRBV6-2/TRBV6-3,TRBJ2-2,CASTLTVAGELFF,TGTGCCAGCACCCTTACTGTCGCCGGGGAGCTGTTTTTT
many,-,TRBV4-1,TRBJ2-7,CASSQDPTYEQYF,TGCGCCAGCAGCCAAGACCCAACCTACGAGCAGTACTTC
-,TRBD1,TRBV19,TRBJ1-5,CASSMDGQGDWDQPQHF,TGTGCCAGTAGTATGGACGGACAGGGAGATTGGGATCAGCCCCAGCATTTT
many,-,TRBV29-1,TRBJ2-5,CSVDRGNETQYF,TGCAGCGTGGACCGCGGGAATGAGACCCAGTACTTC
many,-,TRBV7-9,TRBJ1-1,CASSLVDWGDTEAFF,TGTGCCAGCAGCTTAGTCGATTGGGGAGACACTGAAGCTTTCTTT
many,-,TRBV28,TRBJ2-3,CASSLWRDTQYF,TGTGCCAGCAGTTTATGGCGAGATACGCAGTATTTT
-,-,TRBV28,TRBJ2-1,CASRADSSSYNEQFF,TGTGCCAGCAGGGCCGACAGTAGCTCCTACAATGAGCAGTTCTTC
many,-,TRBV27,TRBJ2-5,CASSLLNQETQYF,TGTGCCAGCAGTTTACTCAACCAAGAGACCCAGTACTTC
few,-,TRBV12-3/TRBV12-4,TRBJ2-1,CASSSPPGDEQFF,TGTGCCAGCAGTTCCCCCCCGGGGGATGAGCAGTTCTTC
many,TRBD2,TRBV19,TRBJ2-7,CASSSAGGQEQYF,TGTGCCAGTAGTTCCGCGGGGGGGCAGGAGCAGTACTTC
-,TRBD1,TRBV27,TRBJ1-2,CASSLSRGANYGYTF,TGTGCCAGCAGTTTATCCAGGGGGGCTAACTATGGCTACACCTTC
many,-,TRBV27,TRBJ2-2,CASSLIQVGGTGELFF,TGTGCCAGCAGTTTAATCCAGGTTGGAGGCACCGGGGAGCTGTTTTTT
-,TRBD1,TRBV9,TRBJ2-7,CASSGPGQGAKEQYF,TGTGCCAGCAGCGGTCCGGGACAGGGGGCCAAAGAGCAGTACTTC
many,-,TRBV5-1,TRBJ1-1,CASSLFTGATMRAFF,TGCGCCAGCAGCTTGTTTACAGGCGCCACTATGAGAGCTTTCTTT
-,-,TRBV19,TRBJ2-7,CARECEQYF,TGTGCCAGGGAATGCGAGCAGTACTTC
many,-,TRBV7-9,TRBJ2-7,CASSLAEDYEQYF,TGTGCCAGCAGCTTAGCGGAGGACTACGAGCAGTACTTC
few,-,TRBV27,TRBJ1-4,CASSLYTHYEKLFF,TGTGCCAGCAGTTTATATACTCATTATGAAAAACTGTTTTTT
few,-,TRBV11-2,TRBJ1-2,CASSLVGATNYGYTF,TGTGCCAGCAGCTTAGTCGGCGCTACTAACTATGGCTACACCTTC
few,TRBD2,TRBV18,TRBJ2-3,CASSPPTSGGDTQYF,TGTGCCAGCTCACCACCAACTAGCGGAGGGGATACGCAGTATTTT
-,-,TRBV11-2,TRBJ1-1,CASSLTRGYPEAFF,TGTGCCAGCAGCTTAACGAGGGGGTATCCTGAAGCTTTCTTT